The T cell receptor (beta chain) described here comes from a study of shared clonotypes between healthy human individuals. For the study at large: For every donor, three CD4 naive, three CD4 memory, two CD8 naive and one CD8 memory plates were used. Points from the study as a whole: With a handful of donors compared, roughly 5% of naive CD4 clonotypes were shared.

Concerning this clone: Its antigen is currently unknown. This sample includes further DNA sequences coding for the same CDR3.

The assay used deep level. Repertoires were generated with immunoSEQ multiplex PCR, while TCRdb's copy carries only in-frame clones and drops some. The sample includes 2,500,000 or so clones, about nine tenths of them seen just once. Germline V CDR1 and CDR2: SGHRS, YFSETQ. The CDR3 is 15 amino acids. The V gene end was trimmed by 1 base and the J gene end by 5 bases; junction bases not matched to a gene: 5. The receptor was isolated from a man younger than 35 in good health. Some clones in this sample may be carry-over from other donors' samples. The chain couples TRBV5-1 to TRBJ1-4; 7 nucleotides align to TRBD1. The sequencing input was naive CD4+ T cells from PBMCs. The subset was: CD45RA+ positively selected. In DNA form, the CDR3 reads TGCGCCAGCAGCTTGTCCGGGACAGCAAATGAAAAACTGTTTTTT. Translation: CASSLSGTANEKLFF.